Shown below are 21 T cell receptor beta chains from a single sample sequenced in a study of cytomegalovirus exposure and HLA in healthy donors. PCR was performed using 60 Vbeta and 13 Jbeta primers. TCRdb's table, derived via immunoSEQ multiplex PCR, lists solely in-frame clones and lacks some. This table has around 180,000 clones, roughly nine tenths appearing once. What was sequenced was PBMCs. The receptors were sampled from a girl under three years old in good health and CMV-seronegative.

This clone was detected once. V and J are TRBV4-2 and TRBJ1-3, with D possibly TRBD1 on 6 matching bases. Germline assignment: CDR1 LGHNA and CDR2 YNFKEQ. This CDR3 has 16 amino acids. V was pared by 0 bases and J by 2 bases, with 11 bases between. CDR3 nucleotide sequence: TGTGCCAGCAGCCAAGAGGACAGCCGTACTGGAAACACCATATATTTT. This encodes CASSQEDSRTGNTIYF.

V is TRBV2 and J is TRBJ1-1; 8 bases fit TRBD1. Germline loops: CDR1 SNHLY, CDR2 FYNNEI. This CDR3 is 13 amino acids long. With 8 bases clipped from V and 5 bases from J, the junction kept 7 bases outside the gene matches. This chain's CDR3 is CASGEQGATEAFF. In nucleotides, the CDR3 is TGTGCCAGCGGAGAGCAGGGGGCGACTGAAGCTTTCTTT.

V and J are TRBV7-9 and TRBJ1-4; D remains ambiguous. The CDR3 contains 13 residues. CDR1 is SEHNR and CDR2 is FQNEAQ in the germline V gene (reference sequence). V was shortened by 7 bases and J by 7 bases, with 13 bases between the two germline ends. The CDR3 DNA sequence: TGTGCCAGCAACGGTGAAGTAACTGAAAAACTGTTTTTT. Translating it yields CASNGEVTEKLFF.

The V call is TRBV5-6, the J call TRBJ2-3; 9 bases align to TRBD2. The V gene's germline CDR1 is SGHDT and CDR2 YYEEEE. The V and J ends lost 3 bases and 2 bases, in that order; junction bases with no gene match: 13. This CDR3 is 18 amino acids long. The CDR3 DNA is TGTGCCAGCAGCTCCGATATCTGGCTAGCGGGGTACACAGATACGCAGTATTTT. This translates into CASSSDIWLAGYTDTQYF.

The rearrangement uses TRBV5-5 and TRBJ1-4; D call uncertain. The germline gives CDR1 SGHKS, CDR2 YYEKEE (reference sequence). The CDR3 loop spans 12 amino acids. V dropped 4 bases and J dropped 10 bases, with 11 bases sitting between them. The CDR3 nucleotides read TGTGCCAGCAGCGAGGGAGGCGGAAAACTGTTTTTT. This codes for CASSEGGGKLFF.

The J gene is TRBJ1-5, the V gene TRBV6-5, with a tentative D call TRBD1 (5 bases). Per germline, CDR1 MNHEY and CDR2 SVGAGI. Deletions cut 0 bases from V and 6 bases from J, with 12 bases between. CDR3 length: 15 amino acids. CDR3: CASSYSWQGGQPQHF. DNA for the CDR3: TGTGCCAGCAGTTACTCCTGGCAGGGCGGTCAGCCCCAGCATTTT.

The rearrangement links TRBV2 to TRBJ2-1; 8 nucleotides line up with TRBD1. The germline V gene encodes CDR1 SNHLY and CDR2 FYNNEI. The CDR3 runs to 17 residues. Trimming at V came to 3 bases and at J to 7 bases, leaving 14 bases not matched to a gene. CDR3 amino acids: CASSDGPQGQGVNEQFF. The CDR3 DNA reads as TGTGCCAGCAGTGACGGGCCGCAAGGACAGGGTGTAAATGAGCAGTTCTTC.

V usage is TRBV2 and J usage is TRBJ2-3; D might be TRBD2 (5 bases). Germline CDR1 SNHLY, CDR2 FYNNEI. This CDR3 is 13 amino acids long. Trimming took off 2 bases at V and 4 bases at J, with 7 bases between the two ends. The CDR3 region is CASSEKLADTQYF. The CDR3, as DNA: TGTGCCAGCAGTGAAAAACTAGCAGATACGCAGTATTTT. The complete variable domain, with remaining parts taken from reference TRBV2 and TRBJ2-3, reads EPEVTQTPSHQVTQMGQEVILRCVPISNHLYFYWYRQILGQKVEFLVSFYNNEISEKSEIFDDQFSVERPDGSNFTLKIRSTKLEDSAMYFCASSEKLADTQYFGPGTRLTVL.

The genes are TRBV6-1 and TRBJ2-7; D perhaps matches TRBD2 (6 bases). The V end lost 6 bases, the J end lost 4 bases, and 13 bases lay between the germline ends. The CDR3 length is 13 residues. Germline CDR1 and CDR2: MNHNS and SASEGT. In DNA form, the CDR3 reads TGTGCCAGCAGCCGGGACTCTCCGTACGAGCAGTACTTC. Protein sequence: CASSRDSPYEQYF.

The chain joins TRBV10-3 to TRBJ2-1; the D gene is possibly TRBD1 (5 bases). CDR1 is ENHRY, CDR2 SYGVKD, per germline. CDR3 length equals 15 residues. Deletions cut 0 bases from V and 0 bases from J, with 6 bases between. For the CDR3, the DNA is TGTGCCATCAGTGAGTCGGGGCTCTCCTACAATGAGCAGTTCTTC. This sequence encodes CAISESGLSYNEQFF.

V is TRBV23-1 and J is TRBJ2-1; 8 nucleotides match TRBD2. TRBV23-1 is assigned to the ORF class and has an uncertain function. The CDR3 contains 15 residues. V gave up 0 bases and J gave up 8 bases; unmatched junction bases: 6. The CDR3 region has the DNA TGCGCCAGCAGTCAATCGAAGCGGGGGTACGATGAGCAGTTCTTC. It yields the protein CASSQSKRGYDEQFF.

The CDR3 nucleotides are TGTGCCAGCAGCGGGACTCCCGGGTCGGAGAACACTGAAGCTTTCTTT. The encoded protein is CASSGTPGSENTEAFF. The chain recombines TRBV9 with TRBJ1-1; unclear D gene. The CDR3 runs 16 residues. Trimming left V 3 bases short and J 1 base short, with 16 bases between. The germline CDR1 and CDR2 sequences are SGDLS and YYNGEE.

This chain joins TRBV27 and TRBJ2-3; TRBD2 matches at 7 bases. J gave up 5 bases and V 6 bases, and 17 bases lay outside the gene matches. Germline loops: CDR1 MNHEY, CDR2 SMNVEV (reference sequence). This CDR3 region has 17 residues. The CDR3, as DNA: TGTGCCAGCAGACCCTGGATTGCTCTAGCGGCTGGAGATACGCAGTATTTT. Amino acids: CASRPWIALAAGDTQYF.

The chain combines TRBV11-3 with TRBJ2-1, with 8 nucleotides matching TRBD2. V trimming: 1 base; J trimming: 8 bases; junction bases outside the gene matches: 16. CDR1 and CDR2 (germline): SGHNT, YENEEA. This CDR3 region has 18 residues. CDR3 residues: CASSLAVLGGRNEDEQFF. CDR3 DNA: TGTGCCAGCAGCTTAGCAGTCCTAGGCGGGAGGAATGAAGATGAGCAGTTCTTC.

The chain has TRBV2 and TRBJ2-2; possibly TRBD2 for D (6 bases). The germline CDR1 and CDR2 sequences are SNHLY and FYNNEI. There are 14 residues in the CDR3. V was pared by 7 bases and J by 10 bases, with 19 bases between. The DNA of the CDR3 is TGTGCCAGCACCCCGGGACTCGCCTTTGTGGAGCTGTTTTTT. Its protein product is CASTPGLAFVELFF.

The gene calls are TRBV30 and TRBJ1-5, with 9 bases lining up with TRBD1. Germline CDR1 GTSNPN, CDR2 SVGIG (reference sequence). V trimming: 0 bases; J trimming: 5 bases; junction bases outside the gene matches: 5. This CDR3 contains 15 residues. This CDR3 is CAWSVDGQGYQPQHF. Written as DNA, the CDR3 is TGTGCCTGGAGTGTGGATGGACAGGGGTATCAGCCCCAGCATTTT. The whole variable domain, filled in from reference TRBV30 and TRBJ1-5, reads SQTIHQWPATLVQPVGSPLSLECTVEGTSNPNLYWYRQAAGRGLQLLFYSVGIGQISSEVPQNLSASRPQDRQFILSSKKLLLSDSGFYLCAWSVDGQGYQPQHFGDGTRLSIL.

This chain uses TRBV2 with TRBJ2-7; no reliable D call. V was shortened by 5 bases and J by 3 bases, with 8 bases between the two germline ends. The germline gives CDR1 SNHLY, CDR2 FYNNEI. There are 12 residues in the CDR3. The CDR3 DNA follows: TGTGCCAGCAGTTCCGCCGGCTACGAGCAGTACTTC. It yields the protein CASSSAGYEQYF.

There are a few counts of this clone. This chain joins TRBV4-1 and TRBJ1-4, with D possibly TRBD1 on 5 matching bases. This CDR3 contains 15 residues. Germline CDR1 and CDR2: MGHRA and YSYEKL. V lost 3 bases and J 3 bases, leaving 11 bases between the germline ends. CDR3 nucleotide sequence: TGCGCCAGCAGCCATCTACAGGCCTCTAATGAAAAACTGTTTTTT. This translates into CASSHLQASNEKLFF.

The V and J genes are TRBV5-1 and TRBJ1-4, with a weak D call TRBD1 (5 bases). V dropped 2 bases and J dropped 0 bases, with 5 bases sitting between them. The CDR3 spans 14 residues. From germline, CDR1 is SGHRS and CDR2 YFSETQ. This CDR3 reads CASSLQATNEKLFF. The DNA for the CDR3 is TGCGCCAGCAGCTTACAGGCAACTAATGAAAAACTGTTTTTT. Together with reference TRBV5-1 and TRBJ1-4, the CDR3 gives the full variable domain: KAGVTQTPRYLIKTRGQQVTLSCSPISGHRSVSWYQQTPGQGLQFLFEYFSETQRNKGNFPGRFSGRQFSNSRSEMNVSTLELGDSALYLCASSLQATNEKLFFGSGTQLSVL.

This chain connects TRBV30 to TRBJ2-7; 7 nucleotides align to TRBD2. After removal of 8 bases from V and 4 bases from J, the junction contained 14 bases not matched to a gene. The CDR3 sequence is 14 residues long. The germline CDR1 and CDR2 sequences are GTSNPN and SVGIG (reference sequence). The CDR3 reads CATTRASGVYEQYF. The CDR3 DNA sequence: TGTGCCACTACGAGGGCTAGCGGAGTATACGAGCAGTACTTC.

This chain connects TRBV7-9 to TRBJ1-1; TRBD1 matches 9 bases. The germline gives CDR1 SEHNR, CDR2 FQNEAQ (reference sequence). V lost 5 bases and J lost 2; bases outside the gene matches: 6. This CDR3 has 15 amino acids. CDR3 amino acids: CASSQGTGPNTEAFF. CDR3 bases: TGTGCCAGCAGCCAAGGGACAGGGCCTAACACTGAAGCTTTCTTT.